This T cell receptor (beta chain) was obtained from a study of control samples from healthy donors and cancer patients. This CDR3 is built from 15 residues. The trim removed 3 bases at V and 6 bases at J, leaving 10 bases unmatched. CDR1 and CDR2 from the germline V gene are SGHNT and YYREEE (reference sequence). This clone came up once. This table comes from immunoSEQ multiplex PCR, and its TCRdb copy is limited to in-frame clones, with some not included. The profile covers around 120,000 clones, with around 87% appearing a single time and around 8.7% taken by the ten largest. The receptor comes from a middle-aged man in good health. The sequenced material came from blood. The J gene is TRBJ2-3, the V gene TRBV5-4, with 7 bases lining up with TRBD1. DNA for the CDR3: TGTGCCAGCAGCTCCCCGGGACAGTTGATTGATACGCAGTATTTT. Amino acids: CASSSPGQLIDTQYF.